A selection of T cell receptor beta chains follows, all from one sample in a study of T cells in localized non-small cell lung cancer. Here immunoSEQ multiplex PCR was the method, and the copy in TCRdb shows in-frame clones only, minus some. The sample shows fewer than 8,000 clones, roughly 50% of them seen only once. Here the sequenced sample was lymph node tissue, taken before any cancer treatment. These receptors were taken from a female donor over 55 with stage I lung adenocarcinoma. CDR3s include the opening cysteine and the closing phenylalanine or tryptophan. D genes are given only for firm matches. Clone size is not always given. Where it is, it says once, few, many or a class for expanded clones.

. TRBJ1-3 . TRBV9 TGTGCCAGCAGTGTAACGACCGGCAACACCATATATTTT CASSVTTGNTIYF
TRBD2 TRBJ2-3 . TRBV19 TGTGCCAGTAGTATCAGAGCGGGAGGACCAGATACGCAGTATTTT CASSIRAGGPDTQYF
. TRBJ1-3 . TRBV30 TGTGCCTGGAGTCGCTCAAACTCTGGAAACACCATATATTTT CAWSRSNSGNTIYF
TRBD2 TRBJ2-1 . TRBV30 TGTGCCTGGAGTGTACGGCTAGCGGGGGGTCGGGAGCAGTTCTTC CAWSVRLAGGREQFF
TRBD2 TRBJ2-5 . TRBV30 TGTGCCTGGAGTGCCTACGACCTAGCGGGGGAAGAGACCCAGTACTTC CAWSAYDLAGEETQYF
. TRBJ1-2 . TRBV18 TGTGCCAGCTCACCCTACCGACAGTCGAGGGCTGGCTACACCTTC CASSPYRQSRAGYTF
. TRBJ1-1 few TRBV6-8 TGTGCCAGCAGTTACAGGGGGTACACTGAAGCTTTCTTT CASSYRGYTEAFF
TRBD1 TRBJ1-4 . TRBV29-1 TGCAGCGTCGCGGGACAGGGCCCTGAAAAACTGTTTTTT CSVAGQGPEKLFF
TRBD1 TRBJ1-2 . TRBV30 TGTGCCTGGGGGTCCACAGGACAGGGCAGTAGTGGCTACACCTTC CAWGSTGQGSSGYTF
. TRBJ2-7 . TRBV19 TGTGCCAGTAGTATCCGGGACACCTACGAGCAGTACTTC CASSIRDTYEQYF
TRBD1 TRBJ1-2 few TRBV25-1 TGTGCCAGCAGTGGGACAGGGATCGATGGCTACACCTTC CASSGTGIDGYTF
TRBD1 TRBJ2-7 few TRBV11-3 TGTGCCAGCAGCTTGGGCCCCGGGACAGGGAAGTGCGAGCAGTACTTC CASSLGPGTGKCEQYF
. TRBJ1-4 . TRBV30 TGTGCCTGGAGTGTGGGGCAGCCTAATGAAAAACTGTTTTTT CAWSVGQPNEKLFF
. TRBJ1-4 . TRBV29-1 TGCAGCGTTGAAGAGAGGGGAGTTAAAAAACTGTTTTTT CSVEERGVKKLFF
. TRBJ2-7 . TRBV18 TGTGCCAGCTCACGGGACACCACCTACGAGCAGTACTTC CASSRDTTYEQYF
. TRBJ1-1 . TRBV9 TGTGCCAGCAGCGTAGGCAGGGTGAACACTGAAGCTTTCTTT CASSVGRVNTEAFF
TRBD1 TRBJ1-1 . TRBV10-3 TGTGCCACCTCCAGGGGGCCGGACACTGAAGCTTTCTTT CATSRGPDTEAFF
. TRBJ2-1 . TRBV6-8 TGTGCCAGCAGCCTCGATGGGGGGTACAATGAGCAGTTCTTC CASSLDGGYNEQFF
TRBD1 TRBJ2-2 medium-sized TRBV11-3 TGTGCCAGCAGCTTGGATGGGACAGGGAGCGGACCCGGGGAGCTGTTTTTT CASSLDGTGSGPGELFF
. TRBJ1-1 once TRBV19 TGTGCCAGTAGTATAGGGGGAGGGGGAGAAGCTTTCTTT CASSIGGGGEAFF
TRBD1 TRBJ1-2 . TRBV30 TGTGCCTGGAGTGTAGTGGCACAGGGGGTGTCAAACTATGGCTACACCTTC CAWSVVAQGVSNYGYTF
TRBD1 TRBJ2-7 few TRBV29-1 TGCAGCGTTGCCGCCTGGGACAGGGCCTACGAGCAGTACTTC CSVAAWDRAYEQYF
TRBD2 TRBJ2-2 . TRBV11-3 TGTGCCAGCAGCTTGGCCCCGGGACTAGCGGGAGGGCCTAACGGGGAGCTGTTTTTT CASSLAPGLAGGPNGELFF
TRBD2 TRBJ2-1 . TRBV4-1 TGCGCCAGCAGCCTCCCTGGGCTAGCGGGAGCGGTTGAGCAGTTCTTC CASSLPGLAGAVEQFF
. TRBJ1-1 . TRBV18 TGTGCCAGCTCACCTGAAGGGACTGAAGCTTTCTTT CASSPEGTEAFF
. TRBJ1-2 . TRBV15 TGTGCCACCAGTAGAGAAGACAGATACTATGGCTACACCTTC CATSREDRYYGYTF
TRBD1 TRBJ1-2 few TRBV6-8 TGTGCCAGCAGTCTGACAGGGGACTATGGCTACACCTTC CASSLTGDYGYTF
TRBD2 TRBJ2-3 . TRBV19 TGTGCCAGTAGTATAGGACGAGGACTAGACACAGATACGCAGTATTTT CASSIGRGLDTDTQYF
TRBD1 TRBJ2-1 . TRBV19 TGTGCCAGTAGTTCCACCTCAACAGGGGTTGGCCAGTTCTTC CASSSTSTGVGQFF
. TRBJ2-1 few TRBV9 TGTGCCAGCAGTGAAAATCGGGTAGCAGGCAATGAGCAGTTCTTC CASSENRVAGNEQFF
. TRBJ1-1 few TRBV6-8 TGTGCCAGCAGTGCTTTGGGGGGCCAGGGTGAAGCTTTCTTT CASSALGGQGEAFF
. TRBJ1-5 . TRBV14 TGTGCCAGCAGCCAATGGGGTATGCCCAATCAGCCCCAGCATTTT CASSQWGMPNQPQHF
TRBD1 TRBJ1-2 . TRBV15 TGTGCCACCAGCAGAGAGGGACAGGGAGGGGGTAACTATGGCTACACCTTC CATSREGQGGGNYGYTF
TRBD2 TRBJ2-7 . TRBV30 TGTGCCTGGAGAGGCCGACCGGGACTAGCTTCCTACGAGCAGTACTTC CAWRGRPGLASYEQYF
. TRBJ1-4 . TRBV28 TGTGCCAGCAGTTCAAGGGACGTCGCAACTAATGAAAAACTGTTTTTT CASSSRDVATNEKLFF
TRBD1 TRBJ1-1 once TRBV30 TGTGCCTGGAGGGCGGACAGGGGGACGTCTGAAGCTTTCTTT CAWRADRGTSEAFF
TRBD1 TRBJ1-5 few TRBV19 TGTGCCAGTACCGGGACAGGCCCTCGGGGCAATCAGCCCCAGCATTTT CASTGTGPRGNQPQHF
. TRBJ2-2 few TRBV11-3 TGTGCCAGCAGCTTAGGGAGGGCAGGCCTCACCGGGGAGCTGTTTTTT CASSLGRAGLTGELFF
. TRBJ2-2 . TRBV19 TGTGCCAGTAGTATAGGAATAAGGGGCGCCTTGACCGGGGAGCTGTTTTTT CASSIGIRGALTGELFF
. TRBJ1-2 few TRBV2 TGTGCCACCTCCAAAGAAATTGCTAACTATGGCTACACCTTC CATSKEIANYGYTF
. TRBJ2-7 . TRBV29-1 TGCAGCGTTGTTGCAGGGTTGGGGTCCTACGAGCAGTATTTC CSVVAGLGSYEQYF
. TRBJ2-5 few TRBV11-3 TGTGCCAGCAGCTTAGGGCAGGGGGGGCTGGAGACCCAGTACTTC CASSLGQGGLETQYF
. TRBJ1-2 . TRBV29-1 TGCAGTGTTGAACGGGGGCTGGGCTATGGCTACACCTTC CSVERGLGYGYTF
. TRBJ1-2 . TRBV6-8 TGTGCCAGCAGTTACGGAGGGAATTATGGCTACACCTTC CASSYGGNYGYTF
TRBD2 TRBJ2-1 medium-sized TRBV11-3 TGTGCCAGCAGCTTGGTTCGGGGGGACAATGAGCAGTTCTTC CASSLVRGDNEQFF
. TRBJ1-6 . TRBV27 TGTGCCAGCAGTTTGTCAGGGCCCTCACCCCTCCACTTT CASSLSGPSPLHF
. TRBJ2-5 few TRBV1 TGCGCCAGCAGCCCCGCGTGGGGTCTGGGAGAGACCCAGTACTTC CASSPAWGLGETQYF
TRBD2 TRBJ2-1 . TRBV6-8 TGTGCCAGCAAGCCTCCGGGACTAGCGGGGGAAAACGAGCAGTTCTTC CASKPPGLAGENEQFF
. TRBJ2-5 few TRBV9 TGTGCCAGCAGCGTAGACCCGATAATATCGGAGACCCAGTACTTC CASSVDPIISETQYF
. TRBJ1-1 . TRBV6-8 TGTGCCAGCAGTTACTCTCAGGGTACAGCTTTCTTT CASSYSQGTAFF
. TRBJ2-5 . TRBV23-1 TGCGCCAGCAGTCAATCGACCGTAAACAAGCGGTCGGAGACCCAGTACTTC CASSQSTVNKRSETQYF
TRBD2 TRBJ2-3 . TRBV5-1 TGCGCCAGCAGATCGGGACTAGCTTCGAATACGCAGTATTTT CASRSGLASNTQYF
TRBD1 TRBJ1-1 . TRBV6-8 TGTGCCAGCAGATGGACAGGGTCAAACACTGAAGCTTTCTTT CASRWTGSNTEAFF
. TRBJ1-1 . TRBV30 TGTGCCTGGAGTGGACAGACCGGCACTGAAGCTTTCTTT CAWSGQTGTEAFF